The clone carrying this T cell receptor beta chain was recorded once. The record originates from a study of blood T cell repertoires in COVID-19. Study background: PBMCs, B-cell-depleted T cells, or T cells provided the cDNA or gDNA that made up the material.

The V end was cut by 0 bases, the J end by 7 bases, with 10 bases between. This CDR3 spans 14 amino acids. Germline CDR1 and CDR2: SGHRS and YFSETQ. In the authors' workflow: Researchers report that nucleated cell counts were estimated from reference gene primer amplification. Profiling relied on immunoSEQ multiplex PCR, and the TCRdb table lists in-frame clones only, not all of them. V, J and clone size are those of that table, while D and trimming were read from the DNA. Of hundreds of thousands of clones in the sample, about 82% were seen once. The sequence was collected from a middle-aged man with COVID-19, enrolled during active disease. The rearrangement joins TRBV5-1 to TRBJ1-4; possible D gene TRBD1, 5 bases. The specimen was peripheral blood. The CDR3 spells CASSLARGGEKLFF. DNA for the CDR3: TGCGCCAGCAGCTTGGCTAGGGGTGGTGAAAAACTGTTTTTT.